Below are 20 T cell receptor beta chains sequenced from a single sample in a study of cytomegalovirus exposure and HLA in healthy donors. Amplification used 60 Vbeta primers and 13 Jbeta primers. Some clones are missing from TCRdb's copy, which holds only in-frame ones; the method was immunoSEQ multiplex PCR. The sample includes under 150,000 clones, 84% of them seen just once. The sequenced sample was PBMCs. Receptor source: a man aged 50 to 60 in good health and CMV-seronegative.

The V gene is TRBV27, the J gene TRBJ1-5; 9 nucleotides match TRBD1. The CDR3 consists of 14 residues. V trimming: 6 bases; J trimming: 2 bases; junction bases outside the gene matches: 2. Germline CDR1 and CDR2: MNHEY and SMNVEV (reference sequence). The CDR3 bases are TGTGCCAGCAGCAGGACAGGGGGCAATCAGCCCCAGCATTTT. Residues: CASSRTGGNQPQHF.

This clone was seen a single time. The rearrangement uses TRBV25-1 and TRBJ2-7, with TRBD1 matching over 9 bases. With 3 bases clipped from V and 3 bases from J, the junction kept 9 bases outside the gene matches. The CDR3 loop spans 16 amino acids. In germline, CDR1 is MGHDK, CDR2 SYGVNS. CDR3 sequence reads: CASSDPHGTGNYEQYF. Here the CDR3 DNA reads TGTGCCAGCAGTGACCCGCACGGGACAGGGAACTACGAGCAGTACTTC.

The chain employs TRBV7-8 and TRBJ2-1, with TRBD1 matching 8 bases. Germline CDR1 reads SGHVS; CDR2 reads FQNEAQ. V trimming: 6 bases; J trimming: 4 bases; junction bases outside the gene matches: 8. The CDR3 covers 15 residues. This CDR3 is CASRTRTGSYNEQFF. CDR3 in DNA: TGTGCCAGCAGAACCAGGACAGGGTCTTACAATGAGCAGTTCTTC.

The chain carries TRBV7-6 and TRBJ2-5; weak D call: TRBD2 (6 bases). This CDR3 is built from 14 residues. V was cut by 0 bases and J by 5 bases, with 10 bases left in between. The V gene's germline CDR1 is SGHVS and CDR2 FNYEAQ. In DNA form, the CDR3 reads TGTGCCAGCAGCTTAGCACTAGCCGGGGAGACCCAGTACTTC. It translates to CASSLALAGETQYF.

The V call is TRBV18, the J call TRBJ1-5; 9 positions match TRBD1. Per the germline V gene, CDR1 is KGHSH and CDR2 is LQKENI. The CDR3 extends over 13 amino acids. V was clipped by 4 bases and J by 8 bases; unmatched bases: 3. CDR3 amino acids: CASSRTGAEPQHF. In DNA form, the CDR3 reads TGTGCCAGCTCACGGACAGGGGCGGAGCCCCAGCATTTT. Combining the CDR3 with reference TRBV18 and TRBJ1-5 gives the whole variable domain NAGVMQNPRHLVRRRGQEARLRCSPMKGHSHVYWYRQLPEEGLKFMVYLQKENIIDESGMPKERFSAEFPKEGPSILRIQQVVRGDSAAYFCASSRTGAEPQHFGDGTRLSIL.

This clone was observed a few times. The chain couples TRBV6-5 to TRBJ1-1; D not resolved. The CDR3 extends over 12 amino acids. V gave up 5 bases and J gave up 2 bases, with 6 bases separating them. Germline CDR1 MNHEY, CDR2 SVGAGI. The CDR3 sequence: CASSPGNTEAFF. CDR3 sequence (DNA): TGTGCCAGCAGTCCAGGAAACACTGAAGCTTTCTTT.

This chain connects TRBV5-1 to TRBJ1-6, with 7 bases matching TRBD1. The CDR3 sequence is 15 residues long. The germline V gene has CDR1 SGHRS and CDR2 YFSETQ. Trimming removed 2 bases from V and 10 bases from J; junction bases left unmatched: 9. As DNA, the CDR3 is TGCGCCAGCAGCTTCGGACAGGCCTCGGCCTCACCCCTCCACTTT. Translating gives CASSFGQASASPLHF.

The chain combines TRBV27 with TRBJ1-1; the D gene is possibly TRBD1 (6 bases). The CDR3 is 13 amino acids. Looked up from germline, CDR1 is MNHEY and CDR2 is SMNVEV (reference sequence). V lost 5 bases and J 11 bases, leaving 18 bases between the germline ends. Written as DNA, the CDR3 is TGTGCCAGCAGTCCCGTTACAGGGTATATGGCTTTCTTT. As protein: CASSPVTGYMAFF.

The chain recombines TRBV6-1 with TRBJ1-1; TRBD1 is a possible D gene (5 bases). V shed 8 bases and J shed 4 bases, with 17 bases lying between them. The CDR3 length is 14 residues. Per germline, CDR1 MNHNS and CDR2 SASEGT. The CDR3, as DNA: TGTGCCAGCGGGGTGGGGGGGAGGGCCACTGAAGCTTTCTTT. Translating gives CASGVGGRATEAFF.

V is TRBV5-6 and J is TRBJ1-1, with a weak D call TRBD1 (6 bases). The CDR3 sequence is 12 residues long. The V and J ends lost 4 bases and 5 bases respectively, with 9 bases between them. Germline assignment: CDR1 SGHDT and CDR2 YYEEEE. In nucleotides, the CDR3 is TGTGCCAGCAGCCTGGGGACAACTGAAGCTTTCTTT. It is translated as CASSLGTTEAFF. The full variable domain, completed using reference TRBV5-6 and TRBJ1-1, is DAGVTQSPTHLIKTRGQQVTLRCSPKSGHDTVSWYQQALGQGPQFIFQYYEEEERQRGNFPDRFSGHQFPNYSSELNVNALLLGDSALYLCASSLGTTEAFFGQGTRLTVV.

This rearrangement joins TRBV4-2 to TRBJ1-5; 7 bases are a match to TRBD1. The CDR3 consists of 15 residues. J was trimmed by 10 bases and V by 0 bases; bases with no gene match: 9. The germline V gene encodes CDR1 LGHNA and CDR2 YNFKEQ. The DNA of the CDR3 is TGTGCCAGCAGCCAAGACTCGGGACAGCGCAGACCCCAGCATTTT. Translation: CASSQDSGQRRPQHF.

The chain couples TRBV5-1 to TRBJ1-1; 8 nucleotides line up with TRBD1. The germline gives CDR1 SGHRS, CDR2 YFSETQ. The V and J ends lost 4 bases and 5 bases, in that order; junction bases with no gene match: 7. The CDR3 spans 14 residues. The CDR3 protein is CASSPTGAGTEAFF. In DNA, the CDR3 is TGCGCCAGCAGCCCGACAGGGGCTGGGACTGAAGCTTTCTTT.

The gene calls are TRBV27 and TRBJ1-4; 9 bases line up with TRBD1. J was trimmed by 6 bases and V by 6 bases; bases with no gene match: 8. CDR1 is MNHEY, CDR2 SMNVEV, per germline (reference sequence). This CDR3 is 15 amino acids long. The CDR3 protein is CASSLSGQGYEKLFF. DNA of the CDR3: TGTGCCAGCAGCCTTTCGGGACAGGGCTATGAAAAACTGTTTTTT.

CDR3 sequence reads: CASSESIGGRMWETQYF. The CDR3 nucleotides read TGTGCCAGCAGTGAAAGTATCGGGGGGCGCATGTGGGAGACCCAGTACTTC. The V gene is TRBV6-1, the J gene TRBJ2-5; the D gene is possibly TRBD2 (7 bases). The V end was cut by 2 bases, the J end by 5 bases, with 21 bases between. From germline, CDR1 is MNHNS and CDR2 SASEGT. The CDR3 is 17 amino acids.

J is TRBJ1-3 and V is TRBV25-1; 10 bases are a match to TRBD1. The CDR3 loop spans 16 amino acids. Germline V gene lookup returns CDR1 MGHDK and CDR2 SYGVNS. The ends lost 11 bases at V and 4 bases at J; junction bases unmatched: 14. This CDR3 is CAPSGDRGADGNTIYF. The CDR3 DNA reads TGTGCCCCCTCCGGGGACAGGGGAGCGGACGGAAACACCATATATTTT. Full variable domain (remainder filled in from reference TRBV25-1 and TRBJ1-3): EADIYQTPRYLVIGTGKKITLECSQTMGHDKMYWYQQDPGMELHLIHYSYGVNSTEKGDLSSESTVSRIRTEHFPLTLESARPSHTSQYLCAPSGDRGADGNTIYFGEGSWLTVV.

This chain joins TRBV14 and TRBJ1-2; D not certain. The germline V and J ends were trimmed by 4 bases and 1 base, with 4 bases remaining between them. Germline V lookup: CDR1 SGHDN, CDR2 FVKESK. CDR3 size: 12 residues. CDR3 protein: CASSRLNYGYTF. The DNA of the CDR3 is TGTGCCAGCAGCCGACTTAACTATGGCTACACCTTC.

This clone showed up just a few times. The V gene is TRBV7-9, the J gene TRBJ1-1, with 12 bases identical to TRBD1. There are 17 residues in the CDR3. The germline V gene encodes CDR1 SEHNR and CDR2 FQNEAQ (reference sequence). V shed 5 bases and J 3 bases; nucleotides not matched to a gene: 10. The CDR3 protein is CASSRDRGLILYTEAFF. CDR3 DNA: TGTGCCAGCAGCCGGGACAGGGGGCTTATTTTGTACACTGAAGCTTTCTTT. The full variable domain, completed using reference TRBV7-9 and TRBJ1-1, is DTGVSQNPRHKITKRGQNVTFRCDPISEHNRLYWYRQTLGQGPEFLTYFQNEAQLEKSRLLSDRFSAERPKGSFSTLEIQRTEQGDSAMYLCASSRDRGLILYTEAFFGQGTRLTVV.

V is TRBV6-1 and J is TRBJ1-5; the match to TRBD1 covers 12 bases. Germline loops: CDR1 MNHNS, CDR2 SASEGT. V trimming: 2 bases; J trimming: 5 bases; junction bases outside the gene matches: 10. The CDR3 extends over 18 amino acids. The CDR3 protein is CASSEWGMGTGGYQPQHF. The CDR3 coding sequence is TGTGCCAGCAGTGAATGGGGAATGGGGACAGGGGGCTATCAGCCCCAGCATTTT.

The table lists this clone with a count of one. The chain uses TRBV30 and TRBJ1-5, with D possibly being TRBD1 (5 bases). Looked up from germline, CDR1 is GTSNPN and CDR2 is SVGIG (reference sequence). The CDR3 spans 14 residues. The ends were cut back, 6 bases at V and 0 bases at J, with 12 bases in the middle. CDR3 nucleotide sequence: TGTGCCTGTCAGACAGCCGATAGCAATCAGCCCCAGCATTTT. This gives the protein CACQTADSNQPQHF.

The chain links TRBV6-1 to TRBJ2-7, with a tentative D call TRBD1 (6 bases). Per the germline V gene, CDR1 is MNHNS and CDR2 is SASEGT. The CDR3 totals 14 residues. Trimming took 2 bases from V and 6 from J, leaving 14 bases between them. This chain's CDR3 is CASSELDRLSEQYF. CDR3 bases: TGTGCCAGCAGTGAACTCGACAGGTTGTCCGAGCAGTACTTC.